The 25 T cell receptor beta chains below come from one sample, sequenced in a study of cytomegalovirus exposure and HLA in healthy donors. Primers included in the PCR were 60 Vbeta and 13 Jbeta primers. Only in-frame clones appear in the TCRdb table, and some are missing; sequencing was by immunoSEQ multiplex PCR. The sample has 80,000 to 95,000 clones; about four fifths are singletons. The sample taken for sequencing was PBMCs. The receptor source for this set is a woman in her twenties or thirties in good health and CMV-seronegative.

The chain couples TRBV18 to TRBJ2-5, with D possibly being TRBD1 (5 bases). The CDR3 contains 14 residues. The V end was cut by 3 bases, the J end by 1 base, with 9 bases between. Germline values: CDR1 KGHSH, CDR2 LQKENI. CDR3 residues: CASSPDSSQETQYF. The CDR3, as DNA: TGTGCCAGCTCACCCGACAGCAGCCAAGAGACCCAGTACTTC.

The gene calls are TRBV28 and TRBJ2-1, with D tentatively TRBD2 (5 bases). V lost 3 bases and J 3 bases, leaving 12 bases between the germline ends. The CDR3 spans 15 residues. Germline values: CDR1 MDHEN, CDR2 SYDVKM. The CDR3 nucleotides read TGTGCCAGCAGTTTTGTGGGAGATAACTACAATGAGCAGTTCTTC. Protein: CASSFVGDNYNEQFF.

V usage is TRBV6-5 and J usage is TRBJ2-1; 10 nucleotides agree with TRBD2. CDR1 and CDR2 (germline): MNHEY, SVGAGI. V trimming: 10 bases; J trimming: 10 bases; junction bases outside the gene matches: 16. The length of the CDR3 is 15 residues. The DNA of the CDR3 is TGTGCCACCAGCCGCAGCGGGAGGGAAGTACGGGAGCAGTTCTTC. Protein: CATSRSGREVREQFF.

The chain uses TRBV6-5 and TRBJ2-5; TRBD1 aligns across 7 bases. Germline V gene lookup returns CDR1 MNHEY and CDR2 SVGAGI. V dropped 0 bases and J dropped 4; count of bases not matched to a gene: 5. The CDR3 is 15 residues long. In DNA, the CDR3 is TGTGCCAGCAGTTACTCTTCAGGGGGTTTAGAGACCCAGTACTTC. Translating it yields CASSYSSGGLETQYF.

The chain carries TRBV7-2 and TRBJ2-7; D is uncertain. Trimming stripped 5 bases from V and 3 bases from J, with 5 bases between. Germline CDR1 SGHTA, CDR2 FQGNSA. The length of the CDR3 is 11 residues. The CDR3 sequence is CASSQDYEQYF. The CDR3 nucleotides read TGTGCCAGCAGCCAGGACTACGAGCAGTACTTC.

The V call is TRBV5-1, the J call TRBJ1-1; TRBD1 aligns across 8 bases. Germline-derived CDR1 and CDR2 are SGHRS and YFSETQ. CDR3 length: 14 amino acids. V lost 5 bases, J lost 1 base, and 4 bases stayed unmatched. In nucleotides, the CDR3 is TGCGCCAGCAGTACCGGGACAGGGAACACTGAAGCTTTCTTT. Protein: CASSTGTGNTEAFF.

The chain employs TRBV27 and TRBJ1-6; TRBD1 matches at 8 bases. The CDR3 loop spans 19 amino acids. J was trimmed by 7 bases and V by 5 bases; bases with no gene match: 19. The germline V gene has CDR1 MNHEY and CDR2 SMNVEV (reference sequence). The CDR3 reads CASSQAGTGREILNSPLHF. In nucleotides, the CDR3 is TGTGCCAGCAGTCAGGCCGGGACAGGACGCGAGATCTTAAATTCACCCCTCCACTTT.

The genes are TRBV27 and TRBJ2-7; 7 bases are a match to TRBD1. Germline CDR1 reads MNHEY; CDR2 reads SMNVEV (reference sequence). CDR3 length: 13 residues. V gave up 7 bases and J gave up 7 bases; unmatched junction bases: 10. CDR3 sequence (DNA): TGTGCCAGCAACTCGATGAGGGGGCCGGAGCAGTACTTC. It translates to CASNSMRGPEQYF.

This clone has a handful of counts. The V gene is TRBV25-1, the J gene TRBJ1-5; perhaps TRBD1 as D (5 bases). The CDR3 contains 15 residues. CDR1 and CDR2 (germline): MGHDK, SYGVNS. V was pared by 4 bases and J by 4 bases, with 14 bases between. CDR3 bases: TGTGCCAGCAGTGGGGGCAGTATCCTTAATCAGCCCCAGCATTTT. The encoded protein is CASSGGSILNQPQHF. Drawing the rest from reference TRBV25-1 and TRBJ1-5, the complete variable domain is EADIYQTPRYLVIGTGKKITLECSQTMGHDKMYWYQQDPGMELHLIHYSYGVNSTEKGDLSSESTVSRIRTEHFPLTLESARPSHTSQYLCASSGGSILNQPQHFGDGTRLSIL.

The chain recombines TRBV18 with TRBJ2-1; 11 nucleotides line up with TRBD2. CDR1 and CDR2 (germline): KGHSH, LQKENI. Trimming took 3 bases from V and 15 from J; bases not matched to a gene: 7. The CDR3 contains 13 residues. The DNA of the CDR3 is TGTGCCAGCTCACCCGTAGCGGGAGGGCCTCCGTTCTTC. Its translation is CASSPVAGGPPFF.

The J gene is TRBJ1-2, the V gene TRBV6-4, with TRBD1 matching over 10 bases. Germline lookup yields CDR1 MRHNA and CDR2 SNTAGT. This CDR3 has 13 residues. J lost 8 bases, V lost 3 bases, and 3 bases had no gene match. The CDR3 DNA reads TGTGCCAGCAGTGAGACAGGGGGCGGGGGCTACACCTTC. Translation: CASSETGGGGYTF.

This chain uses TRBV27 with TRBJ2-4; TRBD2 is a possible D gene (7 bases). Germline CDR1 and CDR2: MNHEY and SMNVEV (reference sequence). The CDR3 runs to 17 residues. V lost 6 bases to trimming and J lost 1 base, with 19 bases between them. As DNA, the CDR3 is TGTGCCAGCAGCACAATTCTGAGGGGGGGGGCCAAAAACATTCAGTACTTC. As protein: CASSTILRGGAKNIQYF.

This chain uses TRBV5-4 with TRBJ2-5; TRBD2 matches at 14 bases. CDR1 and CDR2 from the germline V gene are SGHNT and YYREEE (reference sequence). The CDR3 is 17 amino acids. J gave up 6 bases and V 4 bases, and 11 bases lay outside the gene matches. The CDR3 spells CASSIAPGLAGAQTQYF. CDR3 DNA: TGTGCCAGCAGCATAGCTCCGGGACTAGCGGGAGCACAGACCCAGTACTTC.

The chain combines TRBV6-1 with TRBJ1-3; no firm D call. This CDR3 comprises 14 residues. With 3 bases removed from V and 0 bases from J, the gap between germline ends came to 6 bases. Germline-derived CDR1 and CDR2 are MNHNS and SASEGT. The CDR3 DNA reads as TGTGCCAGCAGTGAGTCTTTCTCTGGAAACACCATATATTTT. Translating it yields CASSESFSGNTIYF.

The chain employs TRBV7-9 and TRBJ2-5; 15 bases are a match to TRBD2. The V segment lost 5 bases and the J segment 2 bases; nucleotides outside the gene matches: 6. The CDR3 covers 17 residues. Per germline, CDR1 SEHNR and CDR2 FQNEAQ (reference sequence). CDR3 protein: CASSPGTSGRIQETQYF. For the CDR3, the DNA is TGTGCCAGCAGCCCCGGGACTAGCGGGAGGATTCAAGAGACCCAGTACTTC.

The chain uses TRBV28 and TRBJ1-2, with D possibly TRBD1 on 6 matching bases. Trimming took 6 bases from V and 3 from J, leaving 17 bases between them. The CDR3 loop spans 15 amino acids. CDR1 and CDR2 (germline): MDHEN, SYDVKM. CDR3 sequence reads: CASSRGGGADYGYTF. The CDR3 bases are TGTGCCAGCAGCCGGGGGGGCGGCGCTGACTATGGCTACACCTTC.

The CDR3 sequence: CASSGWTSGVDEQFF. The CDR3 nucleotides are TGTGCCAGCAGCGGGTGGACTAGCGGGGTCGATGAGCAGTTCTTC. This chain joins TRBV5-5 and TRBJ2-1; the match to TRBD2 covers 12 bases. Germline loops: CDR1 SGHKS, CDR2 YYEKEE (reference sequence). The CDR3 runs to 15 residues. J was trimmed by 8 bases and V by 4 bases; bases with no gene match: 7.

This chain connects TRBV18 to TRBJ1-1, with 9 bases identical to TRBD1. Trimming cost V 3 bases and J 4 bases; bases outside gene matches: 3. CDR1 KGHSH and CDR2 LQKENI come from the germline V gene. The CDR3 consists of 14 residues. The CDR3 DNA follows: TGTGCCAGCTCACCGGGACAGGGAGCCACTGAAGCTTTCTTT. It specifies CASSPGQGATEAFF.

The chain couples TRBV5-5 to TRBJ1-5; D gene unclear. The CDR3 consists of 15 residues. Germline assignment: CDR1 SGHKS and CDR2 YYEKEE (reference sequence). The germline V and J ends were trimmed by 4 bases and 0 bases, with 11 bases remaining between them. As DNA, the CDR3 is TGTGCCAGCAGCCTTGATCCCTATAGCAATCAGCCCCAGCATTTT. Translating it yields CASSLDPYSNQPQHF.

The chain couples TRBV28 to TRBJ1-2; TRBD1 aligns across 10 bases. The CDR3 is 15 residues long. The ends lost 5 bases at V and 10 bases at J; junction bases unmatched: 13. Germline V lookup: CDR1 MDHEN, CDR2 SYDVKM. In nucleotides, the CDR3 is TGTGCCAGCAGTGTAATAGGGACAGGGGTTAAGAACTACACCTTC. Its translation is CASSVIGTGVKNYTF.

The chain links TRBV10-3 to TRBJ2-1, with 7 nucleotides matching TRBD2. The CDR3 spans 12 residues. The V segment lost 2 bases and the J segment 12 bases; nucleotides outside the gene matches: 4. Germline loops: CDR1 ENHRY, CDR2 SYGVKD. The CDR3 reads CAISETQRGQFF. Written as DNA, the CDR3 is TGTGCCATCAGTGAGACCCAGCGGGGGCAGTTCTTC.

V and J are TRBV5-5 and TRBJ1-5, with D unclear. Between the trimmed V and J ends, which lost 0 bases and 0 bases, there was a span of 10 bases. The CDR3 sequence is 16 residues long. The germline gives CDR1 SGHKS, CDR2 YYEKEE (reference sequence). As DNA, the CDR3 is TGTGCCAGCAGCTTGGCCGGGGTGGGTAGCAATCAGCCCCAGCATTTT. Translated, it gives CASSLAGVGSNQPQHF.

The chain joins TRBV7-2 to TRBJ1-1; TRBD1 aligns across 11 bases. Germline assignment: CDR1 SGHTA and CDR2 FQGNSA. The CDR3 is 16 amino acids. Germline trimming cut 0 bases from V and 11 bases from J; bases unmatched to any gene: 11. Here the CDR3 DNA reads TGTGCCAGCAGCTTAGCGCGTAGGACAGGGGGCGCTTCGGCTTTCTTT. Protein sequence: CASSLARRTGGASAFF. Full variable domain (missing parts from reference TRBV7-2 and TRBJ1-1): GAGVSQSPSNKVTEKGKDVELRCDPISGHTALYWYRQSLGQGLEFLIYFQGNSAPDKSGLPSDRFSAERTGGSVSTLTIQRTQQEDSAVYLCASSLARRTGGASAFFGQGTRLTVV.

The CDR3 DNA reads as TGTGCCAGCAGCTTACTCGGAGGGCGCTCAGCTAACTATGGCTACACCTTC. Its translation: CASSLLGGRSANYGYTF. This sequence joins TRBV7-9 and TRBJ1-2; D not certain. Trimming cost V 2 bases and J 0 bases, with 16 bases left between them. The CDR3 loop spans 17 amino acids. Germline V lookup: CDR1 SEHNR, CDR2 FQNEAQ (reference sequence).

The table lists this clone with a few counts. The rearrangement links TRBV6-1 to TRBJ2-3; TRBD2 agrees at 9 bases. The CDR3 has 15 amino acids. Germline-derived CDR1 and CDR2 are MNHNS and SASEGT. The V gene end was trimmed by 10 bases and the J gene end by 2 bases; junction bases not matched to a gene: 10. The CDR3 region has the DNA TGTGCCACCCGACCACGGACTAGCGACACAGATACGCAGTATTTT. Its protein is CATRPRTSDTDTQYF.